This is a list of T cell receptor beta chains from one sample in a study of cytomegalovirus exposure and HLA in healthy donors. Generated by immunoSEQ multiplex PCR, the TCRdb table keeps only in-frame clones and is missing some. The sample gives more than 200,000 clones, 83% of which show up once; approximately 1.5% is in the top ten. Specimen: PBMCs. The receptor source for this set is a girl under 18 in good health and CMV-seronegative. CDR3s include the opening cysteine and the closing phenylalanine or tryptophan. Each record gives: V gene, D gene, J gene, clone size, CDR3 length, CDR3 protein, CDR3 DNA. The D gene is left open where the match is weak. Not every row has a clone size; where given, it reads once, few, many or a size class.

>TRBV28|-|TRBJ2-5|-|14
CASYTVSGGETQYF
TGTGCCAGCTACACGGTCAGTGGGGGGGAGACCCAGTACTTC
>TRBV4-3|-|TRBJ1-2|-|15
CASSERTGYNYGYTF
TGCGCCAGCAGCGAGCGAACCGGTTATAACTATGGCTACACCTTC
>TRBV7-2|TRBD1|TRBJ1-5|-|17
CASSLAGQGAYNQPQHF
TGTGCCAGCAGCTTAGCGGGACAGGGGGCCTATAATCAGCCCCAGCATTTT
>TRBV28|-|TRBJ1-6|once|16
CASRFRIGSYNSPLHF
TGTGCCAGCAGATTCAGGATCGGCTCCTATAATTCACCCCTCCACTTT
>TRBV4-2|-|TRBJ2-2|few|15
CASSQDMGQVGELFF
TGTGCCAGCAGCCAAGATATGGGGCAAGTCGGGGAGCTGTTTTTT
>TRBV27|-|TRBJ2-4|-|16
CASSPTRRPLKNIQYF
TGTGCCAGCAGTCCCACGAGGAGACCACTCAAAAACATTCAGTACTTC
>TRBV5-6|TRBD1|TRBJ1-1|few|13
CASSIQGGTEAFF
TGTGCCAGCAGCATACAGGGGGGAACTGAAGCTTTCTTT
>TRBV5-1|TRBD2|TRBJ2-5|-|15
CASSPGLAGGEAQYF
TGCGCCAGCAGCCCAGGACTAGCGGGAGGGGAGGCCCAGTACTTC
>TRBV7-8|-|TRBJ1-5|-|16
CASSLGIGGGIQPQHF
TGTGCCAGCAGCTTAGGAATCGGTGGGGGGATTCAGCCCCAGCATTTT
>TRBV10-1|-|TRBJ2-3|few|12
CASSLGMDTQYF
TGCGCCAGCAGCCTAGGAATGGATACGCAGTATTTT